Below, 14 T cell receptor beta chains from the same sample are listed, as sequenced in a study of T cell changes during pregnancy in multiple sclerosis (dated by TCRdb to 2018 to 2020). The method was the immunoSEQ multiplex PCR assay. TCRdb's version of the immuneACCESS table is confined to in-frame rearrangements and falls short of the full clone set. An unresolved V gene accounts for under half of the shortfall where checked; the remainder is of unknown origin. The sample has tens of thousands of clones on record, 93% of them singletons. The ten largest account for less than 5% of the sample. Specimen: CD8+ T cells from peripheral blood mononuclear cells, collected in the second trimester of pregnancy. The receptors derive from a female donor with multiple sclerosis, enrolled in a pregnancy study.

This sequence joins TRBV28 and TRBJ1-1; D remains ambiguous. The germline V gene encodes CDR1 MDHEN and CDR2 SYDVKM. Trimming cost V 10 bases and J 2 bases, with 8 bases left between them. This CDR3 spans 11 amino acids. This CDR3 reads CATRLNTEAFF. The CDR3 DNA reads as TGTGCCACCCGACTTAACACTGAAGCTTTCTTT.

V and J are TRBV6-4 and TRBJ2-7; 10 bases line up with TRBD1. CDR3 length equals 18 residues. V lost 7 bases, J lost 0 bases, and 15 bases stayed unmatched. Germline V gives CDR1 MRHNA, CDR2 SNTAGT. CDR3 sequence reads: CASKGGTGAVTTSYEQYF. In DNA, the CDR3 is TGTGCCAGCAAAGGCGGGACAGGGGCCGTGACAACCTCCTACGAGCAGTACTTC.

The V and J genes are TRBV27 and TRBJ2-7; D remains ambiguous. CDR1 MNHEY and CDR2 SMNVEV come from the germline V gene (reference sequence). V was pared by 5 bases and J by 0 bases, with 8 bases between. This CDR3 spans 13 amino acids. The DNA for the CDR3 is TGTGCCAGCAGTGCTAGTGCCTCCTACGAGCAGTACTTC. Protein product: CASSASASYEQYF.

The CDR3: CASSAPPGTEAFF. The CDR3 coding sequence is TGTGCCAGTAGTGCCCCTCCGGGGACTGAAGCTTTCTTT. The chain carries TRBV19 and TRBJ1-1, with no clear D. The CDR3 extends over 13 amino acids. Germline CDR1 and CDR2: LNHDA and SQIVND (reference sequence). V was pared by 5 bases and J by 5 bases, with 12 bases between.

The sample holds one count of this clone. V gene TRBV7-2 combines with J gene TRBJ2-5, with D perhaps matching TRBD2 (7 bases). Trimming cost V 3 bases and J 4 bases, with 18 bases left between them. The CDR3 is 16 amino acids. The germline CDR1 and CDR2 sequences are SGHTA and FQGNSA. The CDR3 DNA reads TGTGCCAGCAGCTTCAAGTGGGGGGGCCGTGGAGAGACCCAGTACTTC. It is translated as CASSFKWGGRGETQYF.

CDR3: CASSLALAGANYGYTF. In DNA, the CDR3 is TGTGCCAGCAGCTTAGCGCTGGCAGGGGCTAACTATGGCTACACCTTC. The chain employs TRBV7-8 and TRBJ1-2, with D perhaps TRBD1 (6 bases). CDR3 length equals 16 residues. CDR1 SGHVS and CDR2 FQNEAQ come from the germline V gene. Between the trimmed V and J ends, which lost 0 bases and 0 bases, there was a span of 11 bases.

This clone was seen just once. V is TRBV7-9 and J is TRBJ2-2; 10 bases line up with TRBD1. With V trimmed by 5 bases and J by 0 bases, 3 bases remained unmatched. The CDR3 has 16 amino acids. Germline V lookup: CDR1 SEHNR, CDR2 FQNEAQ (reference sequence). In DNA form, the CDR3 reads TGTGCCAGCAGCCCGACAGGGGGCCCGAACACCGGGGAGCTGTTTTTT. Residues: CASSPTGGPNTGELFF.

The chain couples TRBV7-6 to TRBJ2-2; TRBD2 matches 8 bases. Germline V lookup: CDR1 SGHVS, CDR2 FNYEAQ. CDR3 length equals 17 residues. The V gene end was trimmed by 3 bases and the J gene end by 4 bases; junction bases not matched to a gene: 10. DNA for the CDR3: TGTGCCAGCAGCTTGACGTCTAGCGGGTTGGGCACCGGGGAGCTGTTTTTT. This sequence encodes CASSLTSSGLGTGELFF. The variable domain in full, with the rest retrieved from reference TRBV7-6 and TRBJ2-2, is GAGVSQSPRYKVTKRGQDVALRCDPISGHVSLYWYRQALGQGPEFLTYFNYEAQQDKSGLPNDRFSAERPEGSISTLTIQRTEQRDSAMYRCASSLTSSGLGTGELFFGEGSRLTVL.

CDR3 bases: TGTGCCAGCAGTGGAAGCGGGGACAGCACAGATACGCAGTATTTT. Its translation is CASSGSGDSTDTQYF. J is TRBJ2-3 and V is TRBV9, with 7 bases identical to TRBD2. The CDR3 is 15 residues long. The germline CDR1 and CDR2 sequences are SGDLS and YYNGEE. The V gene end was trimmed by 5 bases and the J gene end by 0 bases; junction bases not matched to a gene: 6.

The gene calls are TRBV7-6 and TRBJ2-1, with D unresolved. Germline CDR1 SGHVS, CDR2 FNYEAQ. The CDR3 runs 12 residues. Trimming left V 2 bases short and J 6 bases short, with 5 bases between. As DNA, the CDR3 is TGTGCCAGCAGCTTACTTAGCAATGAGCAGTTCTTC. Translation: CASSLLSNEQFF.

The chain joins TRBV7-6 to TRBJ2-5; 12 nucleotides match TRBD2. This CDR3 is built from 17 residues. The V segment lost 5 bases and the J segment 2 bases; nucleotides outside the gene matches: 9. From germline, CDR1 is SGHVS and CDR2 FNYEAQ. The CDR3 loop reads CASSSRLAGVIQETQYF. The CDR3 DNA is TGTGCCAGCAGCAGCCGACTAGCGGGGGTAATACAAGAGACCCAGTACTTC. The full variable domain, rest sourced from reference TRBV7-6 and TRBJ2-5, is GAGVSQSPRYKVTKRGQDVALRCDPISGHVSLYWYRQALGQGPEFLTYFNYEAQQDKSGLPNDRFSAERPEGSISTLTIQRTEQRDSAMYRCASSSRLAGVIQETQYFGPGTRLLVL.

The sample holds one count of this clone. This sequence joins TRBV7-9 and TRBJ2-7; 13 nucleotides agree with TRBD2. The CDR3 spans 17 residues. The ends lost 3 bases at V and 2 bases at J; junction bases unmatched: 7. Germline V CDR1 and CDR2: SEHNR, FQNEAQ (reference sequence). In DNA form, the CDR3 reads TGTGCCAGCAGCTTCACTAGCGGGAGGGCCGGGACCTACGAGCAGTACTTC. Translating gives CASSFTSGRAGTYEQYF. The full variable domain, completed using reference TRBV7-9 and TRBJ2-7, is DTGVSQNPRHKITKRGQNVTFRCDPISEHNRLYWYRQTLGQGPEFLTYFQNEAQLEKSRLLSDRFSAERPKGSFSTLEIQRTEQGDSAMYLCASSFTSGRAGTYEQYFGPGTRLTVT.

The CDR3 nucleotides read TGTGCCAGCATAGGGTATCGGGACAGACAAGAGACCCAGTACTTC. Its translation: CASIGYRDRQETQYF. The chain couples TRBV2 to TRBJ2-5, with 7 positions matching TRBD1. Germline V CDR1 and CDR2: SNHLY, FYNNEI. This CDR3 comprises 15 residues. Trimming took 7 bases from V and 2 from J; bases not matched to a gene: 10. The full variable domain, with the rest looked up from reference TRBV2 and TRBJ2-5, is EPEVTQTPSHQVTQMGQEVILRCVPISNHLYFYWYRQILGQKVEFLVSFYNNEISEKSEIFDDQFSVERPDGSNFTLKIRSTKLEDSAMYFCASIGYRDRQETQYFGPGTRLLVL.

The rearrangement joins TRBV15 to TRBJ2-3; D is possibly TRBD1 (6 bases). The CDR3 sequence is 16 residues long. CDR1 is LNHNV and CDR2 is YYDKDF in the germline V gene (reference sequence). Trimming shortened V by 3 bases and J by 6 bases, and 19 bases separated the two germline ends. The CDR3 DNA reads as TGTGCCACCAGCAGCCCCCTTTCTACAGGGATGGATACGCAGTATTTT. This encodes CATSSPLSTGMDTQYF. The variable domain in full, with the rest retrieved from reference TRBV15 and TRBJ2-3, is DAMVIQNPRYQVTQFGKPVTLSCSQTLNHNVMYWYQQKSSQAPKLLFHYYDKDFNNEADTPDNFQSRRPNTSFCFLDIRSPGLGDTAMYLCATSSPLSTGMDTQYFGPGTRLTVL.